This note documents a single TCR beta chain sequence. The sample is drawn from a study of T cell changes during pregnancy in multiple sclerosis. TCRdb's table, derived via immunoSEQ multiplex PCR, lists solely in-frame clones and lacks some. The sample has roughly 59,000 clones; approximately 93% are singletons. V was shortened by 2 bases and J by 2 bases, with 12 bases between the two germline ends. Germline V gene sequence: CDR1 GTSNPN, CDR2 SVGIG (reference sequence). This CDR3 is built from 14 residues. The sample was CD8+ T cells from peripheral blood mononuclear cells, taken in the second trimester of pregnancy. The chain recombines TRBV30 with TRBJ2-5; weak D call: TRBD2 (5 bases). This TCR was recovered from a female donor with multiple sclerosis, enrolled in a pregnancy study. This chain's CDR3 is CAWSQWERQETQYF. The DNA for the CDR3 is TGTGCCTGGAGTCAGTGGGAGAGACAAGAGACCCAGTACTTC.